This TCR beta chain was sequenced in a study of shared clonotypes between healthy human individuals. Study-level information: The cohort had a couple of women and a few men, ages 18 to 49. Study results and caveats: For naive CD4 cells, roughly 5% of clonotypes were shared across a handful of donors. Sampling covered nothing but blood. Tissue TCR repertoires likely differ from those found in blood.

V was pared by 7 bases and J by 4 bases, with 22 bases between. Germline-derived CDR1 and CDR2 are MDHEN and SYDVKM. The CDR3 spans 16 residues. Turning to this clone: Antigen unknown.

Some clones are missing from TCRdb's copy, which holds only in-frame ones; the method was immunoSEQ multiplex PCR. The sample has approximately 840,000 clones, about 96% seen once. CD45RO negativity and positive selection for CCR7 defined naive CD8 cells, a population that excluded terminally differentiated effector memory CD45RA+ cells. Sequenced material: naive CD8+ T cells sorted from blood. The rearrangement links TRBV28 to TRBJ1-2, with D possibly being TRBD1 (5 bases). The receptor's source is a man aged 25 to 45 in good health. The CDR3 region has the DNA TGTGCCAGCACCTTATTGGGGGAGGATGTGACCTATGGCTACACCTTC. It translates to CASTLLGEDVTYGYTF.